These 22 T cell receptor beta chains were all obtained from the same sample, sequenced in a study of blood T cell repertoires in COVID-19. Assay: immunoSEQ multiplex PCR; the TCRdb copy retains only in-frame clones and omits some. The table shows roughly 280,000 clones, with roughly 91% occurring only once. The source material was PBMCs or T cells enriched from blood (not recorded which). Receptor source: an older woman who had recovered from COVID-19.

V is TRBV24-1 and J is TRBJ2-1, with 7 bases aligning to TRBD1. Germline V gene lookup returns CDR1 KGHDR and CDR2 SFDVKD. The CDR3 contains 16 residues. V gave up 5 bases and J gave up 9 bases; unmatched junction bases: 15. The CDR3 protein is CATSALGAGGSSEQFF. Written as DNA, the CDR3 is TGTGCCACCAGTGCCCTCGGGGCAGGGGGATCGAGTGAGCAGTTCTTC.

This chain joins TRBV3-1 (or the pseudogene TRBV3-2) and TRBJ1-4; 7 bases agree with TRBD1. The V gene end was trimmed by 6 bases and the J gene end by 3 bases; junction bases not matched to a gene: 1. CDR1 is LGHDT and CDR2 is YNNKEL in the germline V gene (reference sequence). The CDR3 length is 13 residues. The CDR3 DNA sequence: TGTGCCAGCAGAGGGACAGCTAATGAAAAACTGTTTTTT. Its translation: CASRGTANEKLFF.

This clone occurred once. The chain carries TRBV3-1 (or the pseudogene TRBV3-2) and TRBJ1-2, with a tentative D call TRBD1 (6 bases). Germline CDR1 reads LGHDT; CDR2 reads YNNKEL (reference sequence). Trimming removed 3 bases at V and 6 bases at J, with 8 bases between. This CDR3 spans 12 amino acids. CDR3 nucleotides: TGTGCCAGCAGCCAGAACAGGGATGGCTACACCTTC. Translating it yields CASSQNRDGYTF.

The rearrangement uses TRBV10-1 and TRBJ2-1, with 15 bases identical to TRBD2. Trimming at V came to 10 bases and at J to 0 bases, leaving 13 bases not matched to a gene. CDR1 and CDR2 (germline): WNHNN, SYGVQD (reference sequence). The CDR3 covers 19 residues. The CDR3 region has the DNA TGCGCCAATCGACCTGGACTAGCGGGAGGGCGGAGCTCCTACAATGAGCAGTTCTTC. Amino acids: CANRPGLAGGRSSYNEQFF.

The chain couples TRBV27 to TRBJ2-7; a weak D match, TRBD1 (6 bases). Per the germline V gene, CDR1 is MNHEY and CDR2 is SMNVEV (reference sequence). The germline V and J ends were trimmed by 6 bases and 3 bases, with 15 bases remaining between them. The CDR3 runs to 14 residues. CDR3 DNA sequence: TGTGCCAGCAGGCCTCGGGGACACCTCTACGAGCAGTACTTC. Protein sequence: CASRPRGHLYEQYF.

The chain links TRBV29-1 to TRBJ2-7; D is uncertain. Germline V gives CDR1 SQVTM, CDR2 ANQGSEA. CDR3 length: 13 amino acids. V shed 0 bases and J shed 6 bases, with 12 bases lying between them. CDR3: CSVEESKSLEQYF. The CDR3 DNA reads TGCAGCGTTGAAGAAAGCAAGTCCCTCGAGCAGTACTTC.

The rearrangement links TRBV9 to TRBJ2-7; TRBD1 aligns across 9 bases. CDR1 is SGDLS and CDR2 is YYNGEE in the germline V gene. The CDR3 loop spans 15 amino acids. V was pared by 4 bases and J by 4 bases, with 9 bases of the junction left unmatched. Here the CDR3 DNA reads TGTGCCAGCAGCCTGAAGGGACAGGGAAATTACGAGCAGTACTTC. The encoded protein is CASSLKGQGNYEQYF. Using reference TRBV9 and TRBJ2-7 for the parts outside the CDR3, the full variable domain is DSGVTQTPKHLITATGQRVTLRCSPRSGDLSVYWYQQSLDQGLQFLIQYYNGEERAKGNILERFSAQQFPDLHSELNLSSLELGDSALYFCASSLKGQGNYEQYFGPGTRLTVT.

V and J are TRBV12-3 or TRBV12-4 and TRBJ1-1; D unclear. The V gene lost 7 bases and the J gene lost 5 bases, with 8 bases spanning the gap. The CDR3 consists of 11 residues. The CDR3 region has the DNA TGTGCCAGCACTTCGAGGACTGAAGCTTTCTTT. Amino acid sequence: CASTSRTEAFF.

The chain couples TRBV4-1 to TRBJ1-2, with 7 bases that match TRBD1. This CDR3 is 18 amino acids long. V was pared by 0 bases and J by 4 bases, with 14 bases of the junction left unmatched. Germline lookup yields CDR1 MGHRA and CDR2 YSYEKL. CDR3 loop: CASSQDGWGTALTYGYTF. The CDR3 region has the DNA TGCGCCAGCAGCCAAGATGGATGGGGGACAGCGCTAACCTATGGCTACACCTTC.

The gene calls are TRBV2 and TRBJ2-7; 10 bases are a match to TRBD1. Germline lookup yields CDR1 SNHLY and CDR2 FYNNEI. The length of the CDR3 is 13 residues. The V segment lost 6 bases and the J segment 6 bases; nucleotides outside the gene matches: 5. The CDR3 loop is CASRGTGVGEQYF. The CDR3 nucleotides read TGTGCCAGCAGGGGGACAGGGGTAGGCGAGCAGTACTTC.

The rearrangement uses TRBV2 and TRBJ1-1; weak D call: TRBD1 (5 bases). V was trimmed by 5 bases and J by 5 bases, leaving 15 bases between them. Germline CDR1 reads SNHLY; CDR2 reads FYNNEI. There are 14 residues in the CDR3. The CDR3 DNA reads TGTGCCAGCAGTATTACAGGATTTTTTACTGAAGCTTTCTTT. It yields the protein CASSITGFFTEAFF.

This chain joins TRBV30 and TRBJ2-7, with D possibly matching TRBD1 (6 bases). This CDR3 contains 14 residues. Trimming took 1 base from V and 0 from J, leaving 10 bases between them. CDR1 and CDR2 from the germline V gene are GTSNPN and SVGIG (reference sequence). The CDR3 coding sequence is TGTGCCTGGAGTGGGACAGTACACTCCTACGAGCAGTACTTC. Translating it yields CAWSGTVHSYEQYF.

The chain couples TRBV5-1 to TRBJ2-7; D gene ambiguous. V dropped 0 bases and J dropped 4 bases, with 8 bases sitting between them. The CDR3 has 13 amino acids. The germline V gene encodes CDR1 SGHRS and CDR2 YFSETQ. Here the CDR3 reads CASSLDTTYEQYF. CDR3 coding DNA: TGCGCCAGCAGCTTGGATACAACATACGAGCAGTACTTC.

The V gene is TRBV5-1, the J gene TRBJ1-1; a weak D match, TRBD1 (5 bases). Trimming removed 0 bases from V and 3 bases from J, with 9 bases in between. CDR3 length: 14 residues. Germline V gene sequence: CDR1 SGHRS, CDR2 YFSETQ. The CDR3 DNA reads as TGCGCCAGCAGCTTGGGGCCGGGGGACACTGAAGCTTTCTTT. Translating it yields CASSLGPGDTEAFF.

This clone was seen a handful of times. The rearrangement joins TRBV7-9 to TRBJ2-7; D unclear. Trimming cost V 5 bases and J 3 bases, with 11 bases left between them. CDR3 size: 13 residues. The germline CDR1 and CDR2 sequences are SEHNR and FQNEAQ (reference sequence). CDR3 loop: CASSPDGGYEQYF. Here the CDR3 DNA reads TGTGCCAGCAGCCCAGATGGCGGCTACGAGCAGTACTTC.

The chain joins TRBV7-8 to TRBJ2-5; D perhaps matches TRBD2 (5 bases). CDR1 and CDR2 (germline): SGHVS, FQNEAQ. The CDR3 covers 14 residues. Trimming removed 4 bases at V and 4 bases at J, with 13 bases between. CDR3 sequence (DNA): TGTGCCAGCAGCTCGCAGCTAGGGAGAGAGACCCAGTACTTC. This encodes CASSSQLGRETQYF.

The CDR3 DNA reads TGTGCCAGCAGCCAACGGACCAGCGGGAGGGCCTACGAGCAGTACTTC. Protein sequence: CASSQRTSGRAYEQYF. The rearrangement uses TRBV11-3 and TRBJ2-7; 10 bases are shared with TRBD2. The CDR3 covers 16 residues. V shed 5 bases, J shed 2 bases, and the junction held 9 bases outside the gene matches. Germline CDR1 SGHNT, CDR2 YENEEA.

J is TRBJ2-5 and V is TRBV10-1; 10 bases agree with TRBD2. The CDR3 loop spans 14 amino acids. Per the germline V gene, CDR1 is WNHNN and CDR2 is SYGVQD (reference sequence). The trim removed 3 bases at V and 4 bases at J, leaving 2 bases unmatched. The CDR3 protein is CASSEASGRETQYF. DNA of the CDR3: TGCGCCAGCAGTGAAGCTAGCGGGAGAGAGACCCAGTACTTC.

The V gene is TRBV19, the J gene TRBJ1-5; 10 bases align to TRBD1. The germline CDR1 and CDR2 sequences are LNHDA and SQIVND (reference sequence). V dropped 5 bases and J dropped 2; count of bases not matched to a gene: 3. CDR3 length equals 15 residues. The CDR3 nucleotides are TGTGCCAGTAGTGGGACAGGGGATGGCAATCAGCCCCAGCATTTT. It specifies CASSGTGDGNQPQHF.

As for this clone: This same CDR3 is encoded by further DNA sequences in the sample. V is TRBV6-5 and J is TRBJ1-1; TRBD1 is a possible D gene (5 bases). The CDR3 covers 14 residues. Per the germline V gene, CDR1 is MNHEY and CDR2 is SVGAGI. V dropped 3 bases and J dropped 2 bases, with 10 bases sitting between them. CDR3 nucleotide sequence: TGTGCCAGCAGTTATCAACGGACAAACACTGAAGCTTTCTTT. Residues: CASSYQRTNTEAFF.

The chain joins TRBV28 to TRBJ2-1, with TRBD2 matching over 7 bases. With V trimmed by 8 bases and J by 6 bases, 13 bases remained unmatched. Germline CDR1 reads MDHEN; CDR2 reads SYDVKM. This CDR3 comprises 15 residues. CDR3 region: CASLGGSLNANEQFF. For the CDR3, the DNA is TGTGCCAGCCTGGGGGGGTCTTTGAACGCCAATGAGCAGTTCTTC.

This chain's CDR3 is CASSGTVFTSTDTQYF. CDR3 nucleotides: TGTGCCAGCAGCGGGACAGTTTTCACTAGCACAGATACGCAGTATTTT. The genes are TRBV9 and TRBJ2-3; TRBD1 is a possible D gene (6 bases). Germline CDR1 is SGDLS and CDR2 is YYNGEE. CDR3 length: 16 amino acids. V lost 3 bases, J lost 0 bases, and 14 bases lay in between.